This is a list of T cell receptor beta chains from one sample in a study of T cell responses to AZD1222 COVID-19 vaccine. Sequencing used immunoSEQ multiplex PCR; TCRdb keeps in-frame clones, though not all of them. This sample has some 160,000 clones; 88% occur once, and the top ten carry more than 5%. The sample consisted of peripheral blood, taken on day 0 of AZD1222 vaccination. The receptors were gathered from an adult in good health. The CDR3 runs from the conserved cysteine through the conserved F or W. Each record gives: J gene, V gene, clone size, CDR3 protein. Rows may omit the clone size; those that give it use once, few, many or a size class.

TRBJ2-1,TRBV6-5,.,CASIPLAQGSDEQFF
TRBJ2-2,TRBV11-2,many,CASSLVFGQGLSTGELFF
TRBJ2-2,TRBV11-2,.,CASRLDRGELFF
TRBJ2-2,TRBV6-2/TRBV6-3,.,CASSYNLAGGRFGELFF
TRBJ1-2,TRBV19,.,CASSIAGTGGRGYTF
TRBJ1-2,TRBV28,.,CASSQGAYGYTF
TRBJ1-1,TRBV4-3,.,CASSQVKGVAAFF
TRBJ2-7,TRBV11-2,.,CASSLVRGQGGYEQYF
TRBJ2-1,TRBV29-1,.,CSVEGSGGNSYNEQFF
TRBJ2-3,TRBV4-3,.,CASSQAGTSTDTQYF
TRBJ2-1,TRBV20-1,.,CSASRASGGAYNEQFF
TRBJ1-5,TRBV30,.,CAWMVVERDPYSNQPQHF
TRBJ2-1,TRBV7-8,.,CASSLTQGLGNEQFF
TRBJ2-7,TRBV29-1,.,CSVVTGTGGDEQYF
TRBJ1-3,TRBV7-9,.,CASSYNRDPIYF
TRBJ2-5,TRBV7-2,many,CASSPPLAGGRETQYF
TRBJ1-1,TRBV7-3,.,CASSLTSKGYTEAFF
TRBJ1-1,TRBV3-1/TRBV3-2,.,CASSTVRRGEAFF
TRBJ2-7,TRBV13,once,CASSSGLADTYEQYF
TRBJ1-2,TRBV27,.,CASSSSLRDNRRRGYTF
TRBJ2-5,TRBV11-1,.,CASSFPGGETQYF
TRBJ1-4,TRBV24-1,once,CATSDYGEKLFF
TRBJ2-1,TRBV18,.,CASSPGNEQFF
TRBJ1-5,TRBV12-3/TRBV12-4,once,CASSFGGNQPQHF
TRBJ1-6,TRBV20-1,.,CSATANSPLHF
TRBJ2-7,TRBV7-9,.,CASSLRGEGGTSYEQYF
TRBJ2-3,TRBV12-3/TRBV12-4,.,CASTQVGTDTQYF
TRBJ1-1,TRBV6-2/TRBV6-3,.,CASSYIPSEFRTEAFF
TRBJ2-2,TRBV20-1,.,CSATGGRELFF
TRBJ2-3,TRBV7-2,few,CASSLYNTDTQYF
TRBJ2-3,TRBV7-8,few,CASSGGATDTQYF
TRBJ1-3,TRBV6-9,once,CARWAVRSSSGNTIYF
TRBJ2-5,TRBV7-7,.,CAIASGGQETQYF
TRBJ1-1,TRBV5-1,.,CASSLVGAGDTEAFF
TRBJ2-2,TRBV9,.,CASSSGGTPYTGELFF
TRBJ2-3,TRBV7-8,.,CASSLARALTSTDTQYF
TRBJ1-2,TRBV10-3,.,CAISADPFYGYTF
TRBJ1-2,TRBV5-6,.,CASSSPGADGYTF
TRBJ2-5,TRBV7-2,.,CASSLKAGELETQYF
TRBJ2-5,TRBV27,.,CASSFNGRETQYF
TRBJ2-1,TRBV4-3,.,CASSQDLAGGYNEQFF
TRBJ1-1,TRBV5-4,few,CASSFRNWNTEAFF
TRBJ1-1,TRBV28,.,CASSLSGTGYEAFF
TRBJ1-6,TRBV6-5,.,CASSPGPSGSPLHF
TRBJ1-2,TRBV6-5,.,CAGRSGGTNYGYTF
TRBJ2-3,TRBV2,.,CASTLQGTFTDTQYF
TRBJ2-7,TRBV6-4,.,CASSDWPGDYEQYF
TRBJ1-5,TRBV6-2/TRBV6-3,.,CASSSKYRVLRQHF
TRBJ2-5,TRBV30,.,CAWSGRGTQYF
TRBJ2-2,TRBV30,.,CAWTREFTGELFF
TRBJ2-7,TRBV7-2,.,CASSLPTLRGQYF
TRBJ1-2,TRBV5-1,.,CASSNNQGRDGYTF
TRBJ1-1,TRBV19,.,CASTGAGSLDTEAFF